Below are 15 T cell receptor beta chains sequenced from a single sample in a study of vaccination effects on CD4 cells after COVID-19. Which antigens these TCRs recognize remains unknown. Sequencing followed a ViraFEST assay step that expanded antigen-specific CD4+ T cells with viral peptide pools. Investigators separated out CD4+ T cells once approximately 9 days of culture had passed. Documented for the person is a PCR-confirmed SARS-CoV-2 infection occurring between March and December 2020. The repertoire was sequenced with immunoSEQ multiplex PCR; TCRdb's copy has only in-frame clones and lacks some. The top ten hold about 15% of the sample, which has roughly 23,000 clones, approximately 79% seen once. Sequences were derived from CD4+ T cells from PBMCs cultured with SARS-CoV-2 spike peptides, sampled before COVID-19 vaccination. Receptors were obtained from a human donor who had a prior SARS-CoV-2 infection.

The V and J genes are TRBV4-2 and TRBJ2-1, with 11 positions matching TRBD2. V trimming: 0 bases; J trimming: 4 bases; junction bases outside the gene matches: 2. CDR1 LGHNA and CDR2 YNFKEQ come from the germline V gene. This CDR3 has 16 amino acids. Here the CDR3 DNA reads TGTGCCAGCAGCCAAGATCCTAGCGGGAGGTACAATGAGCAGTTCTTC. This translates into CASSQDPSGRYNEQFF.

The chain couples TRBV18 to TRBJ2-3; 12 nucleotides agree with TRBD2. Germline trimming cut 2 bases from V and 2 bases from J; bases unmatched to any gene: 5. Per germline, CDR1 KGHSH and CDR2 LQKENI. The CDR3 runs to 17 residues. The CDR3 DNA follows: TGTGCCAGCTCACCAATGGGACTAGCGGGTCTCACAGATACGCAGTATTTT. This sequence encodes CASSPMGLAGLTDTQYF.

The V call is TRBV4-1, the J call TRBJ2-2; D not certain. There are 16 residues in the CDR3. Trimming shortened V by 4 bases and J by 4 bases, and 16 bases separated the two germline ends. Per germline, CDR1 MGHRA and CDR2 YSYEKL. Here the CDR3 reads CASSLPNLVGTGELFF. The CDR3 bases are TGCGCCAGCAGCCTACCGAACCTAGTGGGCACCGGGGAGCTGTTTTTT.

About this clone: At the DNA level, this CDR3 is encoded by other sequences in the same sample as well. The V gene is TRBV4-1, the J gene TRBJ2-5; 9 bases are a match to TRBD2. The V segment lost 4 bases and the J segment 4 bases; nucleotides outside the gene matches: 1. The germline V gene has CDR1 MGHRA and CDR2 YSYEKL. There are 13 residues in the CDR3. CDR3 sequence reads: CASSRGGVETQYF. CDR3 coding DNA: TGCGCCAGCAGCCGCGGGGGGGTAGAGACCCAGTACTTC.

The J gene is TRBJ2-7, the V gene TRBV28; the D is unclear. The CDR3 sequence is 13 residues long. V was clipped by 7 bases and J by 3 bases, with 13 bases between them. CDR1 is MDHEN and CDR2 is SYDVKM in the germline V gene. CDR3 bases: TGTGCCAGCAATAAAACCCCCGACTACGAGCAGTACTTC. Encoded protein: CASNKTPDYEQYF.

The V gene is TRBV7-2, the J gene TRBJ1-1; TRBD1 is a possible D gene (5 bases). Between the trimmed V and J ends, which lost 5 bases and 12 bases, there was a span of 19 bases. Germline CDR1 and CDR2: SGHTA and FQGNSA. The CDR3 totals 13 residues. The CDR3 DNA is TGTGCCAGCAGCAAAGCCAGGGCAGGGCCTCCTTTCTTT. Translation gives CASSKARAGPPFF.

The chain combines TRBV11-2 with TRBJ1-4; tentatively, D is TRBD1 (6 bases). V was clipped by 5 bases and J by 2 bases, with 18 bases between them. This CDR3 spans 17 amino acids. Germline CDR1 is SGHAT and CDR2 is FQNNGV. CDR3 sequence reads: CASSAGHLLLTNEKLFF. In DNA, the CDR3 is TGTGCCAGCAGCGCGGGACACCTCCTACTTACTAATGAAAAACTGTTTTTT.

The chain has TRBV2 and TRBJ2-5; tentatively, D is TRBD2 (5 bases). Trimming removed 8 bases from V and 5 bases from J, with 15 bases in between. Germline CDR1 SNHLY, CDR2 FYNNEI. CDR3 size: 13 residues. The CDR3 sequence is CASRGYPGETQYF. The CDR3 DNA sequence: TGTGCCAGCCGAGGGTATCCGGGGGAGACCCAGTACTTC.

The V gene is TRBV11-2, the J gene TRBJ1-2; a possible D gene is TRBD1 (5 bases). This CDR3 is built from 13 residues. V was clipped by 3 bases and J by 8 bases, with 13 bases between them. Germline loops: CDR1 SGHAT, CDR2 FQNNGV. The CDR3 nucleotides are TGTGCCAGCAGCTTTACCGGGACGCAAGGCTACACCTTC. This codes for CASSFTGTQGYTF.

This clone has just a few counts. The chain couples TRBV7-9 to TRBJ2-3; D perhaps matches TRBD1 (5 bases). V was cut by 6 bases and J by 0 bases, with 13 bases left in between. The CDR3 extends over 15 amino acids. The germline CDR1 and CDR2 sequences are SEHNR and FQNEAQ (reference sequence). The CDR3 spells CASSRIRASTDTQYF. CDR3 coding DNA: TGTGCCAGCAGTCGAATCAGGGCCAGCACAGATACGCAGTATTTT.

This sequence joins TRBV2 and TRBJ2-7; 9 nucleotides match TRBD1. Losses at the gene ends were 3 bases for V and 6 bases for J; bases not matched to a gene: 9. The germline V gene encodes CDR1 SNHLY and CDR2 FYNNEI. The CDR3 has 15 residues. CDR3 nucleotide sequence: TGTGCCAGCAGTGACCTTAAGGGACAGGGAGGCGAGCAGTACTTC. This encodes CASSDLKGQGGEQYF.

V is TRBV7-8 and J is TRBJ2-3; D is uncertain. The length of the CDR3 is 13 residues. The germline V and J ends were trimmed by 5 bases and 4 bases, with 10 bases remaining between them. Germline V gives CDR1 SGHVS, CDR2 FQNEAQ. The CDR3 sequence: CASSRLPPDTQYF. The CDR3 region has the DNA TGTGCCAGCAGCCGGCTCCCCCCAGATACGCAGTATTTT.

The chain links TRBV30 to TRBJ2-3; D ambiguous. The CDR3 sequence is 17 residues long. Germline CDR1 and CDR2: GTSNPN and SVGIG (reference sequence). Trimming shortened V by 5 bases and J by 4 bases, and 25 bases separated the two germline ends. The CDR3, as DNA: TGTGCCTGGGAAGAGTACAAAAGACTCCCCGGGCCAGATACGCAGTATTTT. Its translation: CAWEEYKRLPGPDTQYF.

This rearrangement joins TRBV28 to TRBJ2-5, with 8 bases aligning to TRBD2. The V and J ends lost 4 bases and 1 base, in that order; junction bases with no gene match: 5. The CDR3 is made up of 15 amino acids. Germline V gene sequence: CDR1 MDHEN, CDR2 SYDVKM. The DNA for the CDR3 is TGTGCCAGCAGTTCCTCACGGGGGGGCCAAGAGACCCAGTACTTC. This encodes CASSSSRGGQETQYF.

V and J are TRBV19 and TRBJ1-2; D unresolved. The germline CDR1 and CDR2 sequences are LNHDA and SQIVND (reference sequence). This CDR3 spans 13 amino acids. V lost 3 bases and J 4 bases, leaving 9 bases between the germline ends. This chain's CDR3 is CASSMGGIYGYTF. CDR3 in DNA: TGTGCCAGTAGTATGGGCGGAATCTATGGCTACACCTTC.